These 20 T cell receptor beta chains came from one sample sequenced in a study of shared clonotypes between healthy human individuals. Clones were sequenced by immunoSEQ multiplex PCR, and TCRdb holds only the in-frame ones, with some missing. Seen here are about 960,000 clones, less than 85% observed once, and the top ten hold about 1.5%. Sequenced sample: memory CD4+ T cells sorted from blood. Sample subset: CD45RA-negative fraction. Receptor source: a man aged 18 to 30 in good health.

The chain joins TRBV9 to TRBJ1-3; D possibly corresponds to TRBD1 (5 bases). V gave up 2 bases and J gave up 4 bases, with 25 bases separating them. Germline V gives CDR1 SGDLS, CDR2 YYNGEE. The CDR3 is 19 amino acids. The CDR3 bases are TGTGCCAGCAGCGTCCGGGACCGCGCCAAGGCTAGCTCCGGAAACACCATATATTTT. This translates into CASSVRDRAKASSGNTIYF.

The table lists this clone with a count of one. CDR3 loop: CASSAEGGMYEQYF. The CDR3 DNA follows: TGTGCCAGCAGTGCCGAGGGAGGGATGTACGAGCAGTACTTC. The rearrangement uses TRBV2 and TRBJ2-7; 7 nucleotides line up with TRBD2. Unmatched junction bases numbered 7, after V lost 4 bases and J lost 4 bases. Germline V CDR1 and CDR2: SNHLY, FYNNEI. The CDR3 loop spans 14 amino acids. Full variable domain (remainder filled in from reference TRBV2 and TRBJ2-7): EPEVTQTPSHQVTQMGQEVILRCVPISNHLYFYWYRQILGQKVEFLVSFYNNEISEKSEIFDDQFSVERPDGSNFTLKIRSTKLEDSAMYFCASSAEGGMYEQYFGPGTRLTVT.

The chain recombines TRBV11-2 with TRBJ1-1; 8 bases agree with TRBD1. The CDR3 extends over 13 amino acids. With 5 bases clipped from V and 6 bases from J, the junction kept 5 bases outside the gene matches. CDR1 and CDR2 (germline): SGHAT, FQNNGV. The CDR3 nucleotides read TGTGCCAGCAGCCAACAGGGGGATGCTGAAGCTTTCTTT. Its translation: CASSQQGDAEAFF.

The chain links TRBV10-2 to TRBJ1-4; weak D call: TRBD1 (6 bases). Germline-derived CDR1 and CDR2 are WSHSY and SAAADI. This CDR3 spans 14 amino acids. Trimming shortened V by 2 bases and J by 10 bases, and 14 bases separated the two germline ends. The CDR3 sequence is CASSETYQGGKLFF. CDR3 DNA sequence: TGCGCCAGCAGTGAGACTTATCAAGGGGGAAAACTGTTTTTT.

This chain connects TRBV6-5 to TRBJ2-1; TRBD2 might be the D (6 bases). V was trimmed by 5 bases and J by 12 bases, leaving 11 bases between them. This CDR3 is built from 11 residues. Germline V gene data show CDR1 as MNHEY and CDR2 as SVGAGI. CDR3 protein: CASSDSGGQFF. For the CDR3, the DNA is TGTGCCAGCAGTGATAGCGGTGGGCAGTTCTTC.

The count of this clone is one. The chain couples TRBV9 to TRBJ1-4; D is unresolved. With 0 bases removed from V and 14 bases from J, the gap between germline ends came to 17 bases. CDR1 and CDR2 (germline): SGDLS, YYNGEE. This CDR3 has 14 amino acids. The DNA for the CDR3 is TGTGCCAGCAGCGTAGCCATGACGGGAGTAGAGCTGTTTTTT. Amino acid sequence: CASSVAMTGVELFF.

The rearrangement uses TRBV5-5 and TRBJ1-1, with D possibly being TRBD1 (5 bases). The V end lost 0 bases, the J end lost 7 bases, and 16 bases lay between the germline ends. CDR3 length: 15 residues. In germline, CDR1 is SGHKS, CDR2 YYEKEE (reference sequence). CDR3 residues: CASSLAPGTVLEAFF. The DNA for the CDR3 is TGTGCCAGCAGCTTGGCGCCCGGGACTGTTCTTGAAGCTTTCTTT.

The chain joins TRBV18 to TRBJ1-2, with D maybe TRBD1 (5 bases). Germline V gene data show CDR1 as KGHSH and CDR2 as LQKENI. The CDR3 contains 13 residues. With 6 bases removed from V and 4 bases from J, the gap between germline ends came to 12 bases. The CDR3 region is CASSRQGLYGYTF. CDR3 in DNA: TGTGCCAGCTCTCGTCAGGGCCTCTATGGCTACACCTTC.

The CDR3 DNA sequence: TGTGCCAGCAGTCCAGGGGACAGGGTGTTCTACGAGCAGTACTTC. It specifies CASSPGDRVFYEQYF. The chain combines TRBV28 with TRBJ2-7; 9 nucleotides agree with TRBD1. Per the germline V gene, CDR1 is MDHEN and CDR2 is SYDVKM. The length of the CDR3 is 15 residues. The V gene end was trimmed by 5 bases and the J gene end by 3 bases; junction bases not matched to a gene: 8.

V and J are TRBV10-1 and TRBJ2-5; 8 bases are shared with TRBD1. The CDR3 consists of 17 residues. Per the germline V gene, CDR1 is WNHNN and CDR2 is SYGVQD (reference sequence). With V trimmed by 9 bases and J by 3 bases, 18 bases remained unmatched. Written as DNA, the CDR3 is TGCGCCAGAAAATCGGGGACAGGAAGGATTCAAGAAGAGACCCAGTACTTC. This gives the protein CARKSGTGRIQEETQYF.

This rearrangement joins TRBV28 to TRBJ2-7, with 7 bases matching TRBD1. The junction had 12 bases not matched to a gene; V was cut back by 6 bases and J by 4 bases. This CDR3 has 15 amino acids. CDR1 is MDHEN and CDR2 is SYDVKM in the germline V gene. This CDR3 reads CASSDEGGRGYEQYF. DNA of the CDR3: TGTGCCAGCAGCGACGAAGGGGGCAGGGGTTACGAGCAGTACTTC.

The chain combines TRBV7-3 with TRBJ1-5, with 7 bases lining up with TRBD1. Germline lookup yields CDR1 SGHTA and CDR2 FQGTGA. Unmatched junction bases numbered 2, after V lost 3 bases and J lost 3 bases. This CDR3 is 14 amino acids long. The CDR3 DNA reads TGTGCCAGCAGCTTGACAGGGCACAATCAGCCCCAGCATTTT. The encoded protein is CASSLTGHNQPQHF.

The J gene is TRBJ2-7, the V gene TRBV2, with a tentative D call TRBD1 (6 bases). V shed 4 bases and J shed 4 bases, with 14 bases lying between them. CDR3 length: 14 amino acids. Germline values: CDR1 SNHLY, CDR2 FYNNEI. CDR3 DNA: TGTGCCAGCAGTGTAGACAGGATATCGTACGAGCAGTACTTC. It codes for CASSVDRISYEQYF.

Turning to this clone: Other DNA variants within this sample encode the same CDR3. The chain uses TRBV5-1 and TRBJ1-1; tentatively, D is TRBD1 (5 bases). Germline V gives CDR1 SGHRS, CDR2 YFSETQ. Trimming took off 0 bases at V and 5 bases at J, with 11 bases between the two ends. The CDR3 is 14 amino acids. The CDR3: CASSLGQGRTEAFF. The CDR3 bases are TGCGCCAGCAGCTTGGGGCAGGGTAGGACTGAAGCTTTCTTT.

CDR3 in amino acids: CASSLVRSLAGSIRETQYF. In DNA, the CDR3 is TGTGCCAGCAGCTTAGTAAGGTCCCTAGCGGGTTCGATCAGAGAGACCCAGTACTTC. The chain links TRBV7-2 to TRBJ2-5; 8 bases map to TRBD2. The CDR3 length is 19 residues. CDR1 and CDR2 from the germline V gene are SGHTA and FQGNSA. J was trimmed by 4 bases and V by 1 base; bases with no gene match: 17.

In this sample, this clone turned up a few times. The chain employs TRBV30 and TRBJ1-6; D not resolved. CDR3 size: 13 residues. The germline V gene encodes CDR1 GTSNPN and CDR2 SVGIG (reference sequence). V was clipped by 4 bases and J by 6 bases, with 10 bases between them. In DNA form, the CDR3 reads TGTGCCTGGAAGGCCCAATTTAATTCACCCCTCCACTTT. Translated, it gives CAWKAQFNSPLHF.

The rearrangement links TRBV5-6 to TRBJ2-6; tentatively, D is TRBD1 (6 bases). The CDR3 has 16 amino acids. Germline CDR1 reads SGHDT; CDR2 reads YYEEEE. The V end lost 2 bases, the J end lost 4 bases, and 13 bases lay between the germline ends. The CDR3 bases are TGTGCCAGCAGCTTAGCGCAGGGGTCCGGGGCCAACGTCCTGACTTTC. It encodes CASSLAQGSGANVLTF.

V is TRBV18 and J is TRBJ2-1; 11 nucleotides agree with TRBD1. With 3 bases clipped from V and 5 bases from J, the junction kept 9 bases outside the gene matches. CDR3 length equals 17 residues. CDR1 KGHSH and CDR2 LQKENI come from the germline V gene. CDR3 in DNA: TGTGCCAGCTCACCCCCGCAGGACAGGGGGCGAAACAATGAGCAGTTCTTC. Protein product: CASSPPQDRGRNNEQFF.

The chain recombines TRBV10-2 with TRBJ1-6, with a weak D call TRBD1 (6 bases). The CDR3 is 15 amino acids. Trimming took off 3 bases at V and 9 bases at J, with 15 bases between the two ends. CDR1 is WSHSY and CDR2 is SAAADI in the germline V gene. This chain's CDR3 is CASSEHRVNGSPLHF. CDR3 in DNA: TGCGCCAGCAGTGAACACAGGGTGAATGGTTCACCCCTCCACTTT.

V and J are TRBV7-2 and TRBJ2-2; D gene unclear. Between the trimmed V and J ends, which lost 3 bases and 3 bases, there was a span of 8 bases. The CDR3 has 14 amino acids. Germline loops: CDR1 SGHTA, CDR2 FQGNSA. CDR3: CASSFPQHTGELFF. The CDR3 nucleotides are TGTGCCAGCAGCTTCCCCCAGCACACCGGGGAGCTGTTTTTT. The entire variable domain, with the rest obtained from reference TRBV7-2 and TRBJ2-2, is as follows: GAGVSQSPSNKVTEKGKDVELRCDPISGHTALYWYRQSLGQGLEFLIYFQGNSAPDKSGLPSDRFSAERTGGSVSTLTIQRTQQEDSAVYLCASSFPQHTGELFFGEGSRLTVL.